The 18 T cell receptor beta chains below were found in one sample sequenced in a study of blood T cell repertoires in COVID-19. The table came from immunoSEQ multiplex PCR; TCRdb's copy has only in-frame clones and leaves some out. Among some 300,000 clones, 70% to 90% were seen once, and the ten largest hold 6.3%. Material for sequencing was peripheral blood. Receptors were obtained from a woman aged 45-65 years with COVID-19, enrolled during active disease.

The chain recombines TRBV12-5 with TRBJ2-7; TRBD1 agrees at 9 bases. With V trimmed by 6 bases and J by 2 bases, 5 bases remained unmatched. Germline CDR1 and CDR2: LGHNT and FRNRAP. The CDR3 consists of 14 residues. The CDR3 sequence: CASGPDRGAYEQYF. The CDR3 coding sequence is TGTGCTAGTGGGCCTGACAGGGGGGCCTACGAGCAGTACTTC.

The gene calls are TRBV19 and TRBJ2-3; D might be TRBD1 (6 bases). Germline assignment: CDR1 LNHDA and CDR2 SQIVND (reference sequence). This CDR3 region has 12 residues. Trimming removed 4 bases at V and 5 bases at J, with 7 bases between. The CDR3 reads CASSTGVDTQYF. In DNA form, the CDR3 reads TGTGCCAGTAGTACAGGGGTAGATACGCAGTATTTT.

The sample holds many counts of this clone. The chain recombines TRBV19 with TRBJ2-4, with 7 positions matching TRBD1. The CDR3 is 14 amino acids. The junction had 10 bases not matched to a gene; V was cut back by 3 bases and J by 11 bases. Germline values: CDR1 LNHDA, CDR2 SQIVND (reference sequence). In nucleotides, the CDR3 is TGTGCCAGTAGTATTCCCGGGACAGTACTGTTTCAGTACTTC. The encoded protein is CASSIPGTVLFQYF. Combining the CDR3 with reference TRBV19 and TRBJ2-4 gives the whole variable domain DGGITQSPKYLFRKEGQNVTLSCEQNLNHDAMYWYRQDPGQGLRLIYYSQIVNDFQKGDIAEGYSVSREKKESFPLTVTSAQKNPTAFYLCASSIPGTVLFQYFGAGTRLSVL.

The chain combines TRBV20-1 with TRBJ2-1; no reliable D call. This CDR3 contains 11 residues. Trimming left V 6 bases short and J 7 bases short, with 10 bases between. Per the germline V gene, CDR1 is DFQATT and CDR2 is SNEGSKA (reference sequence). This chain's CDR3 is CSAIEVNEQFF. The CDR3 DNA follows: TGCAGTGCGATAGAGGTTAATGAGCAGTTCTTC.

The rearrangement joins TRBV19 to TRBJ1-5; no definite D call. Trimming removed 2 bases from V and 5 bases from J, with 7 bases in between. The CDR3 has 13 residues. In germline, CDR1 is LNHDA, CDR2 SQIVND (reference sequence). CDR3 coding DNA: TGTGCCAGTAGTATACAGGTGGATCAGCCCCAGCATTTT. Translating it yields CASSIQVDQPQHF.

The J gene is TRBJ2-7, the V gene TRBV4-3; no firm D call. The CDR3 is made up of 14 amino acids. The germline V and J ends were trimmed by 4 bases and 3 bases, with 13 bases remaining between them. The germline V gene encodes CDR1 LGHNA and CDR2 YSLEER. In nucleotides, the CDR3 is TGCGCCAGCAGCCGATTAGTAACGAGCTACGAGCAGTACTTC. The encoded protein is CASSRLVTSYEQYF.

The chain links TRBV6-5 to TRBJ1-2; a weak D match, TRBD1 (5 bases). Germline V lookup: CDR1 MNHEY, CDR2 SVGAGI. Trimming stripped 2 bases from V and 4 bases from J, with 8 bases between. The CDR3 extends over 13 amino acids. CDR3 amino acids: CASSYDSSYGYTF. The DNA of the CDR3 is TGTGCCAGCAGTTACGACAGCAGCTATGGCTACACCTTC.

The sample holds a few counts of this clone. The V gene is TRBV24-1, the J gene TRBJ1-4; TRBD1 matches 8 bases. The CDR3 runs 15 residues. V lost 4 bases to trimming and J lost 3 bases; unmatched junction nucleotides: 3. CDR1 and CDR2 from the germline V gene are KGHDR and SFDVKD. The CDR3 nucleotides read TGTGCCACCAGTGACAGGACAGGGCCTAATGAAAAACTGTTTTTT. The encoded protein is CATSDRTGPNEKLFF.

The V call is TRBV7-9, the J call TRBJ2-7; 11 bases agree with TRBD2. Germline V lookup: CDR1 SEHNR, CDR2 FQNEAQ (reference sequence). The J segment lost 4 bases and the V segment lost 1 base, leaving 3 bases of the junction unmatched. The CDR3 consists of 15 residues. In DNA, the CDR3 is TGTGCCAGCAGCTTAGAGTCTAGCGGGAGGTACGAGCAGTACTTC. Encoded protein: CASSLESSGRYEQYF.

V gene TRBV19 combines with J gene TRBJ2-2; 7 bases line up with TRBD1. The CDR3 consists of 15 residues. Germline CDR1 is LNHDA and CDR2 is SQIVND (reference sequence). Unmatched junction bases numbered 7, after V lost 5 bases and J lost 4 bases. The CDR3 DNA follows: TGTGCCAGTAGTTCGACAGGGTTGAGCACCGGGGAGCTGTTTTTT. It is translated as CASSSTGLSTGELFF.

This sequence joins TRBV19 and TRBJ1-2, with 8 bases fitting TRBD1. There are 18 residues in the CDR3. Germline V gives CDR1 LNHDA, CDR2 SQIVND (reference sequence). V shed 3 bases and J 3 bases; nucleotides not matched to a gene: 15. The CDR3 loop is CASSMRQGALRYDYGYTF. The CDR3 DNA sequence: TGTGCCAGTAGTATGAGGCAGGGGGCTCTACGTTATGACTATGGCTACACCTTC.

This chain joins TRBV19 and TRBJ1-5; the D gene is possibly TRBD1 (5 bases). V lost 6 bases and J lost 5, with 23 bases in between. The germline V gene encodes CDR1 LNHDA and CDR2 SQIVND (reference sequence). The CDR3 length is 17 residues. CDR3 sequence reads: CASSRPVGRTMDQPQHF. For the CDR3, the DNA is TGTGCCAGTAGCCGCCCCGTCGGACGGACAATGGATCAGCCCCAGCATTTT.

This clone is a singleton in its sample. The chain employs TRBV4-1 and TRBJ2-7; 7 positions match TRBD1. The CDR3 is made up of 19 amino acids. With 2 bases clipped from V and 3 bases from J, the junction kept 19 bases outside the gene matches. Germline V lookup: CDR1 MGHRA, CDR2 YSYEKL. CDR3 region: CASSQFQDRSPRTNYEQYF. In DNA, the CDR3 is TGCGCCAGCAGCCAATTCCAGGACAGGAGCCCCCGGACGAACTACGAGCAGTACTTC.

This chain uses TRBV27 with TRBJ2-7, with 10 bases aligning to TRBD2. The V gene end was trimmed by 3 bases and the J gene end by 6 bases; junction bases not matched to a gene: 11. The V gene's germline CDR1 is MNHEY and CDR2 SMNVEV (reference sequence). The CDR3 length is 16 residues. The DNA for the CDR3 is TGTGCCAGCAGTTTTAACAGACCTAGCGGGAGTTTCGAGCAGTACTTC. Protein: CASSFNRPSGSFEQYF.

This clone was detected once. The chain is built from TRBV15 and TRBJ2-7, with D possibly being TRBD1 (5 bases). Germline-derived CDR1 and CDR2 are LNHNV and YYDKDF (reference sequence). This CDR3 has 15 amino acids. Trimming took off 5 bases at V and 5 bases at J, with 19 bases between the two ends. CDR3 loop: CATSAATHTGHEQYF. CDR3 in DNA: TGTGCCACCAGCGCGGCGACTCACACAGGTCACGAGCAGTACTTC.

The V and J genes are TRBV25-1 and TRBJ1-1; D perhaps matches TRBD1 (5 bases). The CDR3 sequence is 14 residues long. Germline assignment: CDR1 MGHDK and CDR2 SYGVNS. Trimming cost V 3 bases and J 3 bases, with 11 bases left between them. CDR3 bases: TGTGCCAGCAGTGACCAAGGGGTTTACACTGAAGCTTTCTTT. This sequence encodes CASSDQGVYTEAFF.

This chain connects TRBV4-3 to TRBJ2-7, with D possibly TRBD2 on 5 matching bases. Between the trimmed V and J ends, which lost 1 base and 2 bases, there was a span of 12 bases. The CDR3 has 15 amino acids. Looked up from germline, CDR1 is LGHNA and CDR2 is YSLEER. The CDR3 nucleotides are TGCGCCAGCAGCCAAGCTGCCGGGAACACCTACGAGCAGTACTTC. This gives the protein CASSQAAGNTYEQYF.

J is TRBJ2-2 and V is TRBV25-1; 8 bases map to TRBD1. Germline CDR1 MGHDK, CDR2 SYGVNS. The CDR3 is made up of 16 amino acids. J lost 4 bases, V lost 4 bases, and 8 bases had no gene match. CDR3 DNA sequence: TGTGCCAGCAGTGCCTCACAGGGGGTAGGCACCGGGGAGCTGTTTTTT. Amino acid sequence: CASSASQGVGTGELFF.